These 28 T cell receptor beta chains came from one sample sequenced in a study of cytomegalovirus exposure and HLA in healthy donors. Primers for the PCR totalled 60 Vbeta and 13 Jbeta. Sequenced by immunoSEQ multiplex PCR; TCRdb stores in-frame clones only, minus some. The sample holds approximately 32,000 clones, over 90% seen once. The sequenced sample was PBMCs. The receptors derive from a woman aged 18-29 years in good health and CMV-seronegative.

This chain uses TRBV9 with TRBJ2-6; D gene uncertain. Germline V gene data show CDR1 as SGDLS and CDR2 as YYNGEE. V lost 3 bases, J lost 1 base, and 8 bases lay in between. This CDR3 contains 15 residues. The CDR3 region has the DNA TGTGCCAGCAGCGGAGTGGTTTCTGGGGCCAACGTCCTGACTTTC. Its protein is CASSGVVSGANVLTF.

As for this clone: The junction shows a germline mismatch at one end, possibly a read error. The rearrangement uses TRBV7-9 and TRBJ2-2; the match to TRBD2 covers 8 bases. The germline V gene encodes CDR1 SEHNR and CDR2 FQNEAQ (reference sequence). The CDR3 sequence is 16 residues long. Here the CDR3 DNA reads TGTTCCAGCAGCAACCGTAGCGGGAAGAGCACCGGGGAGCTGTTTTTT. This encodes CSSSNRSGKSTGELFF. Looking up the rest from reference TRBV7-9 and TRBJ2-2 gives the full variable domain: DTGVSQNPRHKITKRGQNVTFRCDPISEHNRLYWYRQTLGQGPEFLTYFQNEAQLEKSRLLSDRFSAERPKGSFSTLEIQRTEQGDSAMYLCSSSNRSGKSTGELFFGEGSRLTVL.

V is TRBV7-2 and J is TRBJ2-3; no reliable D call. The germline V gene has CDR1 SGHTA and CDR2 FQGNSA. V lost 1 base, J lost 1 base, and 9 bases lay in between. The CDR3 extends over 15 amino acids. CDR3 in DNA: TGTGCCAGCAGCTTAGACAGCCACCGCACAGATACGCAGTATTTT. Its translation is CASSLDSHRTDTQYF.

V and J are TRBV27 and TRBJ2-5; D remains unclear. V lost 1 base to trimming and J lost 2 bases, with 5 bases between them. This CDR3 contains 13 residues. CDR1 MNHEY and CDR2 SMNVEV come from the germline V gene (reference sequence). The CDR3: CASSLFFQETQYF. CDR3 sequence (DNA): TGTGCCAGCAGTTTATTCTTTCAAGAGACCCAGTACTTC.

This clone was seen only a few times. This rearrangement joins TRBV7-9 to TRBJ1-2; D might be TRBD1 (6 bases). Deletions cut 4 bases from V and 4 bases from J, with 13 bases between. The length of the CDR3 is 14 residues. In germline, CDR1 is SEHNR, CDR2 FQNEAQ (reference sequence). The CDR3 DNA follows: TGTGCCAGCAGCTCTCCTACAGGGACCTATGGCTACACCTTC. The encoded protein is CASSSPTGTYGYTF.

This clone was seen a handful of times. The chain links TRBV6-1 to TRBJ2-3, with 10 bases lining up with TRBD2. Germline trimming cut 5 bases from V and 4 bases from J; bases unmatched to any gene: 6. Looked up from germline, CDR1 is MNHNS and CDR2 is SASEGT. The CDR3 has 15 amino acids. As DNA, the CDR3 is TGTGCCAGCAGTCTCCTAGCGGGAGACGCAGATACGCAGTATTTT. Its translation is CASSLLAGDADTQYF.

The J gene is TRBJ2-7, the V gene TRBV29-1, with TRBD2 matching 7 bases. Germline loops: CDR1 SQVTM, CDR2 ANQGSEA. Trimming took 3 bases from V and 6 from J; bases not matched to a gene: 8. This CDR3 is built from 13 residues. The CDR3 sequence: CSVDGGSACEQYF. CDR3 bases: TGCAGCGTTGACGGGGGGTCGGCCTGCGAGCAGTACTTC.

The rearrangement joins TRBV4-3 to TRBJ1-6; the D is unclear. The germline CDR1 and CDR2 sequences are LGHNA and YSLEER. The CDR3 sequence is 15 residues long. Trimming took 0 bases from V and 14 from J, leaving 17 bases between them. The CDR3: CASSQDGRSSGTLHF. The DNA of the CDR3 is TGCGCCAGCAGCCAAGATGGGAGATCTTCCGGGACCCTCCACTTT.

This clone was counted a single time. V is TRBV5-1 and J is TRBJ2-6; maybe TRBD2 (5 bases). The germline V gene encodes CDR1 SGHRS and CDR2 YFSETQ. CDR3 length: 17 amino acids. V dropped 4 bases and J dropped 1 base, with 15 bases sitting between them. CDR3 DNA: TGCGCCAGCAGCGAACGAGGGTTGGGATCTGGGGCCAACGTCCTGACTTTC. It yields the protein CASSERGLGSGANVLTF.

The chain has TRBV2 and TRBJ1-5, with 7 bases fitting TRBD1. The length of the CDR3 is 15 residues. Germline V gene data show CDR1 as SNHLY and CDR2 as FYNNEI. The V gene end was trimmed by 6 bases and the J gene end by 4 bases; junction bases not matched to a gene: 9. The CDR3 bases are TGTGCCAGCAGAGAACAGGGGTTAGTGAATCAGCCCCAGCATTTT. Amino acids: CASREQGLVNQPQHF.

CDR3 bases: TGTGCCAGCAGCCGGGAAACGAACACTGAAGCTTTCTTT. The encoded protein is CASSRETNTEAFF. V usage is TRBV27 and J usage is TRBJ1-1; no clear D. V was trimmed by 6 bases and J by 1 base, leaving 9 bases between them. This CDR3 spans 13 amino acids. Germline lookup yields CDR1 MNHEY and CDR2 SMNVEV (reference sequence).

The J gene is TRBJ2-7, the V gene TRBV9, with 7 bases aligning to TRBD2. The CDR3 sequence is 14 residues long. Per the germline V gene, CDR1 is SGDLS and CDR2 is YYNGEE. V shed 4 bases, J shed 4 bases, and the junction held 8 bases outside the gene matches. The CDR3 protein is CASSPSGTLYEQYF. For the CDR3, the DNA is TGTGCCAGCAGCCCCAGCGGGACCCTATACGAGCAGTACTTC.

The chain joins TRBV10-3 to TRBJ2-3; D is perhaps TRBD1 (6 bases). The CDR3 has 16 residues. Germline V gives CDR1 ENHRY, CDR2 SYGVKD. V was cut by 0 bases and J by 0 bases, with 10 bases left in between. The CDR3 reads CAISESDRSSTDTQYF. In DNA, the CDR3 is TGTGCCATCAGTGAGTCTGACAGGTCTAGCACAGATACGCAGTATTTT.

In this sample, this clone turned up a few times. V gene TRBV6-1 combines with J gene TRBJ2-3; 9 positions agree with TRBD1. CDR1 MNHNS and CDR2 SASEGT come from the germline V gene. V dropped 3 bases and J dropped 4; count of bases not matched to a gene: 5. CDR3 size: 15 residues. Here the CDR3 DNA reads TGTGCCAGCAGTGATGACAGGGGGGCGGCAGATACGCAGTATTTT. Translation gives CASSDDRGAADTQYF.

The chain employs TRBV19 and TRBJ2-1; TRBD2 aligns across 9 bases. This CDR3 spans 16 amino acids. The V segment lost 5 bases and the J segment 1 base; nucleotides outside the gene matches: 6. Germline CDR1 LNHDA, CDR2 SQIVND (reference sequence). The CDR3 is CASSPLSGSSYNEQFF. The CDR3 DNA reads TGTGCCAGTAGTCCTCTTAGCGGGAGTTCCTACAATGAGCAGTTCTTC.

This rearrangement joins TRBV25-1 to TRBJ2-2; 8 nucleotides agree with TRBD1. The germline CDR1 and CDR2 sequences are MGHDK and SYGVNS. Germline trimming cut 4 bases from V and 6 bases from J; bases unmatched to any gene: 7. This CDR3 is built from 15 residues. The CDR3 DNA is TGTGCCAGCAGTGCTTCCAGGGGGCAGTCCGGGGAGCTGTTTTTT. This sequence encodes CASSASRGQSGELFF.

Comments on this clone: Germline and junction disagree at one end, which may indicate a read error. The chain links TRBV7-9 to TRBJ2-1; TRBD2 matches 10 bases. Germline loops: CDR1 SEHNR, CDR2 FQNEAQ (reference sequence). The length of the CDR3 is 15 residues. The CDR3 here is CSSTQILAGTNEQFF. The CDR3 region has the DNA TGTTCCAGCACCCAAATACTAGCGGGAACAAATGAGCAGTTCTTC.

This chain joins TRBV6-5 and TRBJ2-7, with TRBD1 matching over 9 bases. CDR1 MNHEY and CDR2 SVGAGI come from the germline V gene. There are 15 residues in the CDR3. Trimming at V came to 6 bases and at J to 2 bases, leaving 8 bases not matched to a gene. The DNA for the CDR3 is TGTGCCAGCAGGCTCCGGGACAGGGTTACCTACGAGCAGTACTTC. Translating gives CASRLRDRVTYEQYF.

The chain links TRBV30 to TRBJ2-7; TRBD1 agrees at 9 bases. In germline, CDR1 is GTSNPN, CDR2 SVGIG (reference sequence). V lost 1 base, J lost 5 bases, and 3 bases stayed unmatched. This CDR3 spans 13 amino acids. CDR3 in amino acids: CAWSADRGHEQYF. CDR3 in DNA: TGTGCCTGGAGTGCGGACAGGGGTCACGAGCAGTACTTC.

The rearrangement joins TRBV5-6 to TRBJ2-3; TRBD1 aligns across 9 bases. Germline CDR1 SGHDT, CDR2 YYEEEE. The CDR3 is 14 residues long. The J segment lost 4 bases and the V segment lost 4 bases, leaving 4 bases of the junction unmatched. CDR3 sequence: CASSGGQGPDTQYF. The CDR3 DNA follows: TGTGCCAGCAGCGGGGGACAGGGTCCAGATACGCAGTATTTT.

The V call is TRBV2, the J call TRBJ2-1; D is perhaps TRBD2 (5 bases). The CDR3 spans 13 residues. In germline, CDR1 is SNHLY, CDR2 FYNNEI. V was shortened by 8 bases and J by 4 bases, with 12 bases between the two germline ends. CDR3 loop: CASGTRRYNEQFF. In DNA form, the CDR3 reads TGTGCCAGCGGTACTAGAAGATACAATGAGCAGTTCTTC.

The genes are TRBV19 and TRBJ1-1; possible D gene TRBD1, 6 bases. Looked up from germline, CDR1 is LNHDA and CDR2 is SQIVND (reference sequence). Trimming cost V 3 bases and J 0 bases, with 14 bases left between them. The CDR3 totals 16 residues. CDR3 loop: CASSMGRTVLNTEAFF. In DNA form, the CDR3 reads TGTGCCAGTAGTATGGGGCGGACAGTGCTGAACACTGAAGCTTTCTTT.

This clone was picked up a small number of times. This chain joins TRBV5-1 and TRBJ1-1; 9 bases map to TRBD1. CDR1 SGHRS and CDR2 YFSETQ come from the germline V gene. The V gene end was trimmed by 5 bases and the J gene end by 0 bases; junction bases not matched to a gene: 2. This CDR3 region has 14 residues. CDR3 coding DNA: TGCGCCAGCAGAGACAGGGGGTTGAACACTGAAGCTTTCTTT. Translated, it gives CASRDRGLNTEAFF.

This rearrangement joins TRBV10-3 to TRBJ2-1, with 11 bases aligning to TRBD2. This CDR3 is 16 amino acids long. The germline gives CDR1 ENHRY, CDR2 SYGVKD. V lost 3 bases to trimming and J lost 3 bases; unmatched junction nucleotides: 4. This CDR3 reads CAISDQGTSGYNEQFF. CDR3 DNA: TGTGCCATCAGTGACCAGGGGACTAGCGGCTACAATGAGCAGTTCTTC.

V usage is TRBV13 and J usage is TRBJ2-5; D is possibly TRBD2 (6 bases). Germline V lookup: CDR1 PRHDT, CDR2 FYEKMQ (reference sequence). The CDR3 contains 14 residues. The V end lost 5 bases, the J end lost 2 bases, and 12 bases lay between the germline ends. The CDR3, as DNA: TGTGCCAGCAGCCTGGGGCGGGGTCAAGAGACCCAGTACTTC. Protein sequence: CASSLGRGQETQYF. Based on the CDR3 plus reference TRBV13 and TRBJ2-5, the full variable domain is AAGVIQSPRHLIKEKRETATLKCYPIPRHDTVYWYQQGPGQDPQFLISFYEKMQSDKGSIPDRFSAQQFSDYHSELNMSSLELGDSALYFCASSLGRGQETQYFGPGTRLLVL.

The chain links TRBV6-1 to TRBJ2-7, with 7 bases fitting TRBD2. The CDR3 extends over 14 amino acids. Trimming at V came to 10 bases and at J to 3 bases, leaving 12 bases not matched to a gene. Germline V CDR1 and CDR2: MNHNS, SASEGT. The CDR3 spells CAISGASGYYEQYF. For the CDR3, the DNA is TGTGCCATCTCAGGAGCTAGCGGTTACTACGAGCAGTACTTC.

The chain couples TRBV9 to TRBJ2-1; 8 positions match TRBD1. The CDR3 consists of 15 residues. V lost 4 bases, J lost 4 bases, and 7 bases stayed unmatched. Germline CDR1 and CDR2: SGDLS and YYNGEE. CDR3 loop: CASSSRQGRYNEQFF. The CDR3 nucleotides read TGTGCCAGCAGCTCGAGACAGGGGAGATACAATGAGCAGTTCTTC.

The V call is TRBV4-1, the J call TRBJ2-7; 10 nucleotides line up with TRBD2. With V trimmed by 4 bases and J by 5 bases, 14 bases remained unmatched. Germline lookup yields CDR1 MGHRA and CDR2 YSYEKL. CDR3 length: 17 residues. The CDR3 coding sequence is TGCGCCAGCAGCCCCAAACCTTCTAGCGGGAGTTCCCACGAGCAGTACTTC. Protein product: CASSPKPSSGSSHEQYF.